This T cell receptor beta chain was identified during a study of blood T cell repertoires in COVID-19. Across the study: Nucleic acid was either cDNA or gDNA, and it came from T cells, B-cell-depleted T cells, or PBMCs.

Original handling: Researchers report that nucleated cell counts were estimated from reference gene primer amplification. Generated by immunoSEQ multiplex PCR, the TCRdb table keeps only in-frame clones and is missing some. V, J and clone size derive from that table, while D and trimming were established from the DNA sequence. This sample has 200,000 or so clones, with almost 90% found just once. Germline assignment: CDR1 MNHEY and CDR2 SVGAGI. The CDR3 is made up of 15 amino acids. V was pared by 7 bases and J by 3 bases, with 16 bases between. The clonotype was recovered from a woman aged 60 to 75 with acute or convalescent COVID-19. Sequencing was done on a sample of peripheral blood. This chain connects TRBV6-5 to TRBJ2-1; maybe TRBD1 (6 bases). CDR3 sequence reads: CASIGQMGYYNEQFF. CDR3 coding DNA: TGTGCCAGCATTGGACAGATGGGGTACTACAATGAGCAGTTCTTC.